This TCR beta chain stems from a study of cytomegalovirus exposure and HLA in healthy donors. Findings of the study overall: Links to common viral pathogens appeared, in a later analysis, for several of the most significant clusters.

In regard to this clone: What it binds is not known.

V dropped 2 bases and J dropped 4 bases, with 19 bases sitting between them. The CDR3 sequence is 17 residues long. Per germline, CDR1 SGHRS and CDR2 YFSETQ. The PCR contained 60 Vbeta and 13 Jbeta primers. Sequencing used immunoSEQ multiplex PCR; TCRdb keeps in-frame clones, though not all of them. The repertoire holds 140,000 or so clones, with approximately 80% as singletons. The TCR was taken from a woman aged 18-29 years in good health and CMV-seropositive. This sequence joins TRBV5-1 and TRBJ2-1; tentative D call: TRBD2 (7 bases). The sample was PBMCs. CDR3 in DNA: TGCGCCAGCAGCTTCGCGGGGGCGAGGGGGGTATACAATGAGCAGTTCTTC. As protein: CASSFAGARGVYNEQFF.